Shown below are 20 T cell receptor beta chains from a single sample sequenced in a study of immune evolution from preneoplasia to lung adenocarcinoma. Only in-frame clones appear in the TCRdb table, and some are missing; sequencing was by immunoSEQ multiplex PCR. In the table there are around 10,000 clones, about 80% of which are singletons. Sequenced sample: FFPE minimally invasive lung adenocarcinoma tissue. Every receptor here comes from a person in their 70s with lung adenocarcinoma. Some clones in this sample may be carry-over from other donors' samples.

This sequence joins TRBV7-9 and TRBJ2-2; D gene unclear. Germline CDR1 SEHNR, CDR2 FQNEAQ (reference sequence). Trimming shortened V by 9 bases and J by 1 base, and 12 bases separated the two germline ends. The CDR3 totals 14 residues. CDR3 protein: CASLLSLNTGELFF. The CDR3 nucleotides read TGTGCCAGTCTTTTGTCATTGAACACCGGGGAGCTGTTTTTT.

V gene TRBV6-5 combines with J gene TRBJ2-1; D may correspond to TRBD1 or TRBD2 (6 bases each). CDR1 is MNHEY, CDR2 SVGAGI, per germline. V shed 0 bases and J shed 8 bases, with 14 bases lying between them. The CDR3 totals 15 residues. DNA of the CDR3: TGTGCCAGCAGTTACTCTGACAGGAGGGTCGATGAGCAGTTCTTC. Translated, it gives CASSYSDRRVDEQFF.

As regards this clone: The junction differs from germline at one of its ends, possibly a read error. This chain links TRBV28 with TRBJ1-2, with TRBD1 matching over 7 bases. CDR3 length: 16 residues. Germline lookup yields CDR1 MDHEN and CDR2 SYDVKM. The CDR3 spells CVSSLSPRQGNYGYTF. CDR3 DNA: TGTGTCAGCAGTTTATCTCCGAGACAGGGAAACTATGGCTACACCTTC.

The chain uses TRBV21-1 and TRBJ1-5. TRBV21-1 is a documented pseudogene. The CDR3 runs 17 residues. The CDR3 DNA reads TGTGCCAGCACCGGGGCAGGTGGGATTTCGAGCAATCAGCCCCAGCATTTT. Its protein is CASTGAGGISSNQPQHF.

The chain employs TRBV6-1 and TRBJ1-4; D is possibly TRBD1 (5 bases). The CDR3 length is 15 residues. Germline V CDR1 and CDR2: MNHNS, SASEGT. V dropped 4 bases and J dropped 1 base, with 10 bases sitting between them. The CDR3 sequence is CASSGGLGTNEKLFF. As DNA, the CDR3 is TGTGCCAGCAGTGGGGGGTTGGGAACTAATGAAAAACTGTTTTTT.

The CDR3 coding sequence is TGTGCCAGCAGTTTAGGGGGAAGGGACACTGAAGCTTTCTTT. Amino acids: CASSLGGRDTEAFF. This chain joins TRBV28 and TRBJ1-1, with a possible D match to TRBD1 (5 bases). V was trimmed by 2 bases and J by 3 bases, leaving 10 bases between them. Per the germline V gene, CDR1 is MDHEN and CDR2 is SYDVKM. This CDR3 spans 14 amino acids.

This chain's CDR3 is CASSRTGLNTEAFF. DNA for the CDR3: TGTGCCAGCAGCCGGACAGGGTTGAACACTGAAGCTTTCTTT. The chain links TRBV11-2 to TRBJ1-1, with 8 positions matching TRBD1. The CDR3 length is 14 residues. Germline CDR1 reads SGHAT; CDR2 reads FQNNGV. V shed 5 bases and J 0 bases; nucleotides not matched to a gene: 2.

The count of this clone is one. V is TRBV27 and J is TRBJ2-5, with D possibly being TRBD1 or TRBD2 (6 bases each). CDR1 is MNHEY, CDR2 SMNVEV, per germline (reference sequence). This CDR3 region has 14 residues. The V end lost 6 bases, the J end lost 2 bases, and 13 bases lay between the germline ends. This CDR3 reads CASSRRGAQETQYF. As DNA, the CDR3 is TGTGCCAGCAGCCGAAGGGGGGCACAAGAGACCCAGTACTTC.

The table lists this clone with a few counts. V gene TRBV14 combines with J gene TRBJ1-2; D remains unclear. V lost 4 bases and J 5 bases, leaving 8 bases between the germline ends. This CDR3 is 12 amino acids long. Germline CDR1 and CDR2: SGHDN and FVKESK. CDR3 sequence: CASSRQSYGYTF. As DNA, the CDR3 is TGTGCCAGCAGCCGTCAGAGTTATGGCTACACCTTC.

V gene TRBV6-5 combines with J gene TRBJ1-1; the match to TRBD1 covers 7 bases. J was trimmed by 0 bases and V by 6 bases; bases with no gene match: 4. The length of the CDR3 is 14 residues. Germline V gene lookup returns CDR1 MNHEY and CDR2 SVGAGI. The CDR3 coding sequence is TGTGCCAGCAGACCGGGACAGATGAACACTGAAGCTTTCTTT. Protein product: CASRPGQMNTEAFF.

The chain recombines TRBV28 with TRBJ2-2; D may be TRBD2 (6 bases). Germline V CDR1 and CDR2: MDHEN, SYDVKM. The CDR3 has 15 residues. Trimming shortened V by 3 bases and J by 4 bases, and 12 bases separated the two germline ends. DNA of the CDR3: TGTGCCAGCAGTTTCACCTTGGGGGGCACCGGGGAGCTGTTTTTT. Translating it yields CASSFTLGGTGELFF. The whole variable domain, remainder taken from reference TRBV28 and TRBJ2-2, is DVKVTQSSRYLVKRTGEKVFLECVQDMDHENMFWYRQDPGLGLRLIYFSYDVKMKEKGDIPEGYSVSREKKERFSLILESASTNQTSMYLCASSFTLGGTGELFFGEGSRLTVL.

The CDR3, as DNA: TGTGCCAGAAGCTTGGATAGGCAGGGCACTGAAGCTTTCTTT. Protein product: CARSLDRQGTEAFF. V gene TRBV5-3 combines with J gene TRBJ1-1; TRBD1 might be the D (5 bases). TRBV5-3 is placed among ORFs of uncertain function. Trimming left V 0 bases short and J 4 bases short, with 10 bases between. The CDR3 is made up of 14 amino acids.

The chain joins TRBV19 to TRBJ1-5; the match to TRBD1 covers 7 bases. This CDR3 comprises 21 residues. The germline V gene has CDR1 LNHDA and CDR2 SQIVND (reference sequence). V trimming: 4 bases; J trimming: 0 bases; junction bases outside the gene matches: 21. The CDR3: CASSTGSMKGGGHNSNQPQHF. DNA of the CDR3: TGTGCCAGTAGTACAGGTTCGATGAAAGGGGGCGGGCATAATAGCAATCAGCCCCAGCATTTT.

The genes are TRBV2 and TRBJ2-7, with D possibly being TRBD1 (6 bases). The CDR3 length is 14 residues. Trimming cost V 7 bases and J 0 bases, with 13 bases left between them. The V gene's germline CDR1 is SNHLY and CDR2 FYNNEI. CDR3 region: CASNAQGSSYEQYF. The CDR3 DNA follows: TGTGCCAGCAACGCACAGGGATCCTCCTACGAGCAGTACTTC.

This clone showed up just once. The chain is built from TRBV5-1 and TRBJ2-1; no reliable D call. Germline CDR1 is SGHRS and CDR2 is YFSETQ. V lost 0 bases and J 9 bases, leaving 7 bases between the germline ends. The CDR3 is 12 residues long. The CDR3 bases are TGCGCCAGCAGCTTGGCGAGAGGTGAGCAGTTCTTC. This gives the protein CASSLARGEQFF.

The table lists this clone with a few counts. The genes are TRBV4-1 and TRBJ2-1; D gene unclear. This CDR3 has 12 amino acids. Germline assignment: CDR1 MGHRA and CDR2 YSYEKL. V dropped 1 base and J dropped 10 bases, with 8 bases sitting between them. The CDR3 region has the DNA TGCGCCAGCAGCCAAGGAGCCAGGGAGCAGTTCTTC. Translation: CASSQGAREQFF.

V and J are TRBV9 and TRBJ1-3; D call uncertain. The germline gives CDR1 SGDLS, CDR2 YYNGEE. V lost 0 bases and J lost 3, with 7 bases in between. CDR3 length: 14 amino acids. Here the CDR3 DNA reads TGTGCCAGCAGCGTAGCAAGTGGTGGAAACACCATATATTTT. Residues: CASSVASGGNTIYF. The variable domain in full, with the rest retrieved from reference TRBV9 and TRBJ1-3, is DSGVTQTPKHLITATGQRVTLRCSPRSGDLSVYWYQQSLDQGLQFLIQYYNGEERAKGNILERFSAQQFPDLHSELNLSSLELGDSALYFCASSVASGGNTIYFGEGSWLTVV.

This chain uses TRBV15 with TRBJ2-7; the match to TRBD1 covers 10 bases. The ends lost 0 bases at V and 4 bases at J; junction bases unmatched: 6. CDR1 LNHNV and CDR2 YYDKDF come from the germline V gene (reference sequence). The CDR3 has 16 residues. CDR3 in DNA: TGTGCCACCAGCAGAGATTTTGGGGACAGGGGTTACGAGCAGTACTTC. This encodes CATSRDFGDRGYEQYF.

This clone was found a few times. The chain combines TRBV19 with TRBJ1-2, with unresolved D. Trimming removed 3 bases at V and 7 bases at J, with 9 bases between. Looked up from germline, CDR1 is LNHDA and CDR2 is SQIVND (reference sequence). The CDR3 is made up of 12 amino acids. CDR3 in amino acids: CASSIQQFGYTF. The CDR3 coding sequence is TGTGCCAGTAGTATTCAGCAATTTGGCTACACCTTC. The full variable domain, completed using reference TRBV19 and TRBJ1-2, is DGGITQSPKYLFRKEGQNVTLSCEQNLNHDAMYWYRQDPGQGLRLIYYSQIVNDFQKGDIAEGYSVSREKKESFPLTVTSAQKNPTAFYLCASSIQQFGYTFGSGTRLTVV.

J is TRBJ1-2 and V is TRBV18; D remains ambiguous. Deletions cut 3 bases from V and 4 bases from J, with 15 bases between. The germline V gene encodes CDR1 KGHSH and CDR2 LQKENI. The CDR3 spans 15 residues. CDR3 sequence: CASSPAAGLFYGYTF. The CDR3 coding sequence is TGTGCCAGCTCACCGGCCGCGGGCCTATTCTATGGCTACACCTTC.